The present entry profiles one T cell receptor (beta chain) with its context. What it binds is not known. Trimming left V 0 bases short and J 2 bases short, with 14 bases between. CDR1 is SGHRS, CDR2 YFSETQ, per germline. This CDR3 has 16 residues. The table came from immunoSEQ multiplex PCR; TCRdb's copy has only in-frame clones and leaves some out. The repertoire has approximately 5,000 clones, approximately 80% of them found once; the top ten carry about 8.2%. Resections took place in Japan or China from about 2013 to 2017. Histologic diagnosis was independently verified by two lung pathologists. This sample is part of a study of immune evolution from preneoplasia to lung adenocarcinoma. Study-wide results and limits: Top clone frequencies peaked in normal lung, apparently declining through invasive adenocarcinoma. Clonality was highest in normal lung, lower in later-stage lesions apparently.

The gene calls are TRBV5-1 and TRBJ1-1; a possible D gene is TRBD1 (6 bases). The TCR was taken from an older donor with lung adenocarcinoma. The sample was FFPE adjacent normal lung tissue. The CDR3 reads CASSLASGQINTEAFF. CDR3 nucleotide sequence: TGCGCCAGCAGCTTGGCCTCCGGACAGATAAACACTGAAGCTTTCTTT.